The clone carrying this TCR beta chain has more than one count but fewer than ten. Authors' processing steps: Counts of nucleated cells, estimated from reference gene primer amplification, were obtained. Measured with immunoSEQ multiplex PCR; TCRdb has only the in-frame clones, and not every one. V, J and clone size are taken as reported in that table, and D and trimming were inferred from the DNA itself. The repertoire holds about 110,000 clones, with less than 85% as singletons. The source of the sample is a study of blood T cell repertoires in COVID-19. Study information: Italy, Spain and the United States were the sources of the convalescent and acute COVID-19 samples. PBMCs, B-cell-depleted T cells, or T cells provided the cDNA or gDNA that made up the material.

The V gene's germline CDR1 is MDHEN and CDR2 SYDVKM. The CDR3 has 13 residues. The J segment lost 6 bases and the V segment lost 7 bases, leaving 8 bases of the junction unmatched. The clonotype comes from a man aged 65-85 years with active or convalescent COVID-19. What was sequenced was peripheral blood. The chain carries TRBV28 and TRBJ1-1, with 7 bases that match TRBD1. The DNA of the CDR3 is TGTGCCAGCACCGAGGGACAGAGGGCTGAAGCTTTCTTT. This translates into CASTEGQRAEAFF.